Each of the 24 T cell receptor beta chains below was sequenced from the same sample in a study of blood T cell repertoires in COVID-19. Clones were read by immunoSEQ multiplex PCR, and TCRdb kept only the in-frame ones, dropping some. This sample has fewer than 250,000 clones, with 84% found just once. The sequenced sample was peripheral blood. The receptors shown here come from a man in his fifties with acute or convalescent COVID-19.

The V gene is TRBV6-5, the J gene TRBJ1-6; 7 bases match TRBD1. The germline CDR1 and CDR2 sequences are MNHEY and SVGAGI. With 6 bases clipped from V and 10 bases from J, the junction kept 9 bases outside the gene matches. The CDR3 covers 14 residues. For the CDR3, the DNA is TGTGCCAGCAGCTGGGACAGCCAGGGATCACCCCTCCACTTT. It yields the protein CASSWDSQGSPLHF.

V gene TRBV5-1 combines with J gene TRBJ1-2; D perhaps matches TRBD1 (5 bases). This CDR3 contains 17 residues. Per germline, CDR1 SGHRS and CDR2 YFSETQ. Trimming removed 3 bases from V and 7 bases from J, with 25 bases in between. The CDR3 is CASSSTLGASIGRGYTF. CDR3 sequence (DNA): TGCGCCAGCAGCTCAACCTTAGGGGCCTCAATTGGTCGTGGCTACACCTTC.

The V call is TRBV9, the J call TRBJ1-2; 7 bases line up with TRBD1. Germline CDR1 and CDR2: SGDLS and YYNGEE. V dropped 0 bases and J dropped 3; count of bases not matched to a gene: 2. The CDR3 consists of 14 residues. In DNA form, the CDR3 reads TGTGCCAGCAGCGTAGGACAGGGCTACTATGGCTACACCTTC. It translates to CASSVGQGYYGYTF.

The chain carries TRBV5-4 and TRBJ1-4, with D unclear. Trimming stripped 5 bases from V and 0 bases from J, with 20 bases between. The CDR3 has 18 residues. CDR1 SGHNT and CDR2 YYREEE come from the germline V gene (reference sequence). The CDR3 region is CASRRAEASDATNEKLFF. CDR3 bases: TGTGCCAGCAGACGCGCGGAGGCCAGCGATGCAACTAATGAAAAACTGTTTTTT.

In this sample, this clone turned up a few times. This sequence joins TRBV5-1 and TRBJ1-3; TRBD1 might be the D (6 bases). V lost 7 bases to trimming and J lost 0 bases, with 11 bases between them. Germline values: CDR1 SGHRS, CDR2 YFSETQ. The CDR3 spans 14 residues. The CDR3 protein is CASAGGTSGNTIYF. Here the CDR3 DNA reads TGCGCCAGCGCGGGGGGCACCTCTGGAAACACCATATATTTT. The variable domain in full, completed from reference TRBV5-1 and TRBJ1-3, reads KAGVTQTPRYLIKTRGQQVTLSCSPISGHRSVSWYQQTPGQGLQFLFEYFSETQRNKGNFPGRFSGRQFSNSRSEMNVSTLELGDSALYLCASAGGTSGNTIYFGEGSWLTVV.

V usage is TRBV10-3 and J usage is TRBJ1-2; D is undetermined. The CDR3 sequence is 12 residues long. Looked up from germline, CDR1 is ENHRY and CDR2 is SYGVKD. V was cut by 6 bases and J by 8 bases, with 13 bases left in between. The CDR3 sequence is CAIRDYILGYTF. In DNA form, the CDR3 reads TGTGCCATCAGGGACTACATCCTGGGCTACACCTTC.

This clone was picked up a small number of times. The CDR3 loop is CASRRTSNTGELFF. CDR3 coding DNA: TGTGCCAGCAGACGGACTTCGAACACCGGGGAGCTGTTTTTT. The chain couples TRBV7-8 to TRBJ2-2; D is perhaps TRBD2 (5 bases). V was trimmed by 6 bases and J by 0 bases, leaving 8 bases between them. Germline V gene sequence: CDR1 SGHVS, CDR2 FQNEAQ. CDR3 length: 14 residues.

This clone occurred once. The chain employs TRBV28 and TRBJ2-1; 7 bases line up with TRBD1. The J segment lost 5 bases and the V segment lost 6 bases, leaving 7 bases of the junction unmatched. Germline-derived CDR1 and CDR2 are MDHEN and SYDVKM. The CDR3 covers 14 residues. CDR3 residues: CASSLDRTDNEQFF. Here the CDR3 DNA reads TGTGCCAGCAGCCTGGACAGGACTGACAATGAGCAGTTCTTC. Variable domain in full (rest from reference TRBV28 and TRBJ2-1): DVKVTQSSRYLVKRTGEKVFLECVQDMDHENMFWYRQDPGLGLRLIYFSYDVKMKEKGDIPEGYSVSREKKERFSLILESASTNQTSMYLCASSLDRTDNEQFFGPGTRLTVL.

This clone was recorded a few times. The CDR3 reads CASSLVWLQGALGYTF. In DNA, the CDR3 is TGTGCCAGCAGCTTGGTCTGGCTACAGGGGGCGTTAGGCTACACCTTC. The V call is TRBV5-5, the J call TRBJ1-2; 9 positions agree with TRBD1. Trimming cost V 0 bases and J 8 bases; bases outside gene matches: 11. The germline V gene encodes CDR1 SGHKS and CDR2 YYEKEE (reference sequence). CDR3 length equals 16 residues.

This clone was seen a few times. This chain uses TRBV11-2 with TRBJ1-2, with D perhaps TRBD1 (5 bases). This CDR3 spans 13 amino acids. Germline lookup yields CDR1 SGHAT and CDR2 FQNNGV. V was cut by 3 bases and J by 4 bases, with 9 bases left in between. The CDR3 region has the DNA TGTGCCAGCAGCTTGGGACTGCTCTATGGCTACACCTTC. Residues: CASSLGLLYGYTF.

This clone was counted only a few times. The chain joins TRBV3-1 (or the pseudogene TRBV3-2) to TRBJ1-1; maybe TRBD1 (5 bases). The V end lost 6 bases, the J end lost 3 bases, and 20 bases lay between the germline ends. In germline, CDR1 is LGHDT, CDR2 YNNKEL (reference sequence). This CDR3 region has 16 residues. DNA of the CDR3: TGTGCCAGCAGATTTTGGGACCGGGGGGAAGACACTGAAGCTTTCTTT. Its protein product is CASRFWDRGEDTEAFF.

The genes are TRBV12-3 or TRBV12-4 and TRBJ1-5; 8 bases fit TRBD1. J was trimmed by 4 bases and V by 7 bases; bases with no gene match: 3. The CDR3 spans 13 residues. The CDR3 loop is CASTGTGNQPQHF. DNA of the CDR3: TGTGCCAGCACCGGGACAGGTAATCAGCCCCAGCATTTT.

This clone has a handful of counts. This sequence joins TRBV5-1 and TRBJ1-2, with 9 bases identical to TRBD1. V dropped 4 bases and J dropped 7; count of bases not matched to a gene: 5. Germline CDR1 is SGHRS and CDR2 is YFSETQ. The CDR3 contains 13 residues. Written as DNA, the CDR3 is TGCGCCAGCAGCCCTGGGACAGGGAGTGGCTACACCTTC. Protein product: CASSPGTGSGYTF.

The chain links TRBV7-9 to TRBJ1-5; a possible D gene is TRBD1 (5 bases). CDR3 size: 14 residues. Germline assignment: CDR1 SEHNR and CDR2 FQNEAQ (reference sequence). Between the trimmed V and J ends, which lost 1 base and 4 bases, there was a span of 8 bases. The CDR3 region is CASSLERGNQPQHF. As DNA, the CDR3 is TGTGCCAGCAGCTTAGAACGGGGGAATCAGCCCCAGCATTTT.

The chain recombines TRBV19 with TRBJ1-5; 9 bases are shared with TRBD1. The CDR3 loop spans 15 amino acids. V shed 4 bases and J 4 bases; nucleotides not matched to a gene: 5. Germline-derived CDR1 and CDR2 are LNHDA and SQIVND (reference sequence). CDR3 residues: CASSTWTGANQPQHF. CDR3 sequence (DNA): TGTGCCAGTAGTACGTGGACAGGGGCGAATCAGCCCCAGCATTTT.

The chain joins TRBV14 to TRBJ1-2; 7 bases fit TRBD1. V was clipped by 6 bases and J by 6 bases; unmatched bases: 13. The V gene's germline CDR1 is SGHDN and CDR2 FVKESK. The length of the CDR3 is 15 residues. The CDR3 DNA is TGTGCCAGCAGGCGGACAGGCGGAGGCGTCGATGGCTACACCTTC. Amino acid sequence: CASRRTGGGVDGYTF.

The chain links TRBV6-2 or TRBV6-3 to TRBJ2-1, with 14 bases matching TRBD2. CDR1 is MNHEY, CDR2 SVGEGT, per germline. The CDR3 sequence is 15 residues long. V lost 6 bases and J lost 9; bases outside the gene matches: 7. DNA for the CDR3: TGTGCCAGCAGCCTGGGGACTAGCGGGAGTGGTGAGCAGTTCTTC. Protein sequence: CASSLGTSGSGEQFF.

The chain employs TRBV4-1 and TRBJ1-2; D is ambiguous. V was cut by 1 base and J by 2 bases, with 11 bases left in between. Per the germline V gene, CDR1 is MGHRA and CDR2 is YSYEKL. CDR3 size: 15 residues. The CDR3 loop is CASSQVLSMNYGYTF. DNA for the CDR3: TGCGCCAGCAGCCAAGTGCTCTCTATGAACTATGGCTACACCTTC.

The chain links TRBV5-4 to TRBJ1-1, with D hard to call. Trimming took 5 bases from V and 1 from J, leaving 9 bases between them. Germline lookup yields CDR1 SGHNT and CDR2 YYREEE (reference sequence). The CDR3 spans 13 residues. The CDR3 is CASSIGRNTEAFF. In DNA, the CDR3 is TGTGCCAGCAGTATTGGGAGGAACACTGAAGCTTTCTTT.

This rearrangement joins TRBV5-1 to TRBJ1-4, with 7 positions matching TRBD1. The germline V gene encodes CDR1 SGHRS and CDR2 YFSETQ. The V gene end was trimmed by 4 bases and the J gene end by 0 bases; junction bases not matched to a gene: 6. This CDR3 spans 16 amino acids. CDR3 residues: CASSQGQIATNEKLFF. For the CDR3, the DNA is TGCGCCAGCAGCCAGGGACAGATTGCAACTAATGAAAAACTGTTTTTT.

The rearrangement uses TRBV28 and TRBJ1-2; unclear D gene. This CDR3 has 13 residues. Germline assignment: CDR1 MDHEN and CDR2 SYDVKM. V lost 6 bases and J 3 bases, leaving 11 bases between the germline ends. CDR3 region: CASRDGGDYGYTF. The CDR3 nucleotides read TGTGCCAGCAGGGACGGAGGAGACTATGGCTACACCTTC.

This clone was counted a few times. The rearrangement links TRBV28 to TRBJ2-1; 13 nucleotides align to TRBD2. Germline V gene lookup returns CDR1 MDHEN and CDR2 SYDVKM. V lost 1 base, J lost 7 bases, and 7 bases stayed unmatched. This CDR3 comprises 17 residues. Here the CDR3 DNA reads TGTGCCAGCAGTTTATTCGGACTAGCGGGAGAAATGAATGAGCAGTTCTTC. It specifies CASSLFGLAGEMNEQFF.

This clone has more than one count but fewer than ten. The CDR3 nucleotides are TGCGCCAGCAGCCCAGCAGGGGGCGGTTATGGCACTGAAGCTTTCTTT. It yields the protein CASSPAGGGYGTEAFF. The V and J genes are TRBV5-1 and TRBJ1-1, with 8 bases aligning to TRBD1. Germline CDR1 is SGHRS and CDR2 is YFSETQ. The junction had 12 bases not matched to a gene; V was cut back by 4 bases and J by 4 bases. This CDR3 is 16 amino acids long.

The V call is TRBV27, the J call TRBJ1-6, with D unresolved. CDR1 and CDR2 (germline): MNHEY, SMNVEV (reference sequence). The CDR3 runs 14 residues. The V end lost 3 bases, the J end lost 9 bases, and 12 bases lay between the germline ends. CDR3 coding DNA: TGTGCCAGCAGTTTTGCCGGGTACGGTTCACCCCTCCACTTT. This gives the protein CASSFAGYGSPLHF.